These 30 T cell receptor beta chains were sequenced from one sample in a study of blood T cells in healthy people across ages. Sample-barcoded 5' priming and a J-beta primer mix drove a second PCR of roughly 6 to 12 cycles. TCRdb passed the 5' RACE reads through MiXCR, listing each CDR3 protein once. The data show some 800,000 distinct CDR3 sequences, more than 20% seen once. These data are also associated with another study on T cells of mothers and their children.

The sequenced material came from blood. The receptors originated from a boy aged 5-17 years in good health.

The V gene is TRBV6-2 or TRBV6-3, the J gene TRBJ2-1; tentatively, D is TRBD2 (6 bases). The germline V gene has CDR1 MNHEY and CDR2 SVGEGT. This CDR3 comprises 14 residues. The germline V and J ends were trimmed by 1 base and 8 bases, with 12 bases remaining between them. CDR3 sequence (DNA): TGTGCCAGCAGTTACTATGTCGGGAGCGATGAGCAGTTCTTC. It codes for CASSYYVGSDEQFF.

This clonotype was found a few times. The chain recombines TRBV5-1 with TRBJ2-1; 7 bases map to TRBD2. The trim removed 0 bases at V and 12 bases at J, leaving 18 bases unmatched. CDR3 length: 17 amino acids. Germline CDR1 SGHRS, CDR2 YFSETQ. CDR3 DNA: TGCGCCAGCAGCTTGGCCCAAGGGCGGGGGTGGCTCGGTGGGCAGTTCTTC. Encoded protein: CASSLAQGRGWLGGQFF. The complete variable domain, with remaining parts taken from reference TRBV5-1 and TRBJ2-1, reads KAGVTQTPRYLIKTRGQQVTLSCSPISGHRSVSWYQQTPGQGLQFLFEYFSETQRNKGNFPGRFSGRQFSNSRSEMNVSTLELGDSALYLCASSLAQGRGWLGGQFFGPGTRLTVL.

About this clonotype itself: An end of the junction differs from the germline gene, which may be a read error. The V and J genes are TRBV4-3 and TRBJ2-7; no firm D call. There are 16 residues in the CDR3. The germline V gene encodes CDR1 LGHNA and CDR2 YSLEER. For the CDR3, the DNA is TGCGCCAGCAGCCAAGATCTAACGGGCAACTCCCACGAGCAGTACTTC. Encoded protein: CASSQDLTGNSHEQYF.

In this sample, this clonotype turned up many times. The chain is built from TRBV29-1 and TRBJ1-2; 8 bases are a match to TRBD1. J was trimmed by 5 bases and V by 6 bases; bases with no gene match: 8. Germline values: CDR1 SQVTM, CDR2 ANQGSEA. This CDR3 is built from 13 residues. DNA of the CDR3: TGCAGCGTCGCCGAGACAGGGGATTATGGCTACACCTTC. Translating gives CSVAETGDYGYTF.

This clonotype was recorded a few times. The V call is TRBV29-1, the J call TRBJ2-7, with TRBD1 matching over 7 bases. J gave up 2 bases and V 1 base, and 5 bases lay outside the gene matches. Germline V lookup: CDR1 SQVTM, CDR2 ANQGSEA. The CDR3 is 14 amino acids. In DNA form, the CDR3 reads TGCAGCGTTGAAGGGCTGACAGGGACCTACGAGCAGTACTTC. As protein: CSVEGLTGTYEQYF.

The V and J genes are TRBV7-2 and TRBJ1-1; 7 bases fit TRBD1. This CDR3 region has 14 residues. Germline V lookup: CDR1 SGHTA, CDR2 FQGNSA. J was trimmed by 6 bases and V by 8 bases; bases with no gene match: 12. The chain's CDR3 is CASRPGGGRAEAFF. The CDR3 coding sequence is TGTGCCAGCCGCCCAGGAGGGGGCCGGGCTGAAGCTTTCTTT.

J is TRBJ2-5 and V is TRBV28; D gene uncertain. The V gene lost 5 bases and the J gene lost 5 bases, with 15 bases spanning the gap. Germline V CDR1 and CDR2: MDHEN, SYDVKM. CDR3 length: 14 residues. DNA for the CDR3: TGTGCCAGCAGTCACTACAGCGTCCGGGAGACCCAGTACTTC. This codes for CASSHYSVRETQYF.

A remark on this clonotype: Just one base apart from a much larger clone, this may be a read error. This chain links TRBV28 with TRBJ2-2; no firm D call. V was pared by 8 bases and J by 6 bases, with 4 bases between. The CDR3 is 10 amino acids. Germline V gene data show CDR1 as MDHEN and CDR2 as SYDVKM. The CDR3 loop reads CASEAGELFF. The CDR3 bases are TGTGCCAGCGAGGCCGGGGAGCTGTTTTTT. Full variable domain (outside the CDR3, taken from reference TRBV28 and TRBJ2-2): DVKVTQSSRYLVKRTGEKVFLECVQDMDHENMFWYRQDPGLGLRLIYFSYDVKMKEKGDIPEGYSVSREKKERFSLILESASTNQTSMYLCASEAGELFFGEGSRLTVL.

This chain connects TRBV27 to TRBJ2-1; D tentatively reads TRBD1 or TRBD2 (5 bases each). The CDR3 has 14 residues. V lost 8 bases and J lost 0, with 11 bases in between. The germline CDR1 and CDR2 sequences are MNHEY and SMNVEV (reference sequence). The CDR3 sequence is CASAWGSSYNEQFF. The CDR3 coding sequence is TGTGCCAGCGCTTGGGGGAGCTCCTACAATGAGCAGTTCTTC.

The chain is built from TRBV6-2 or TRBV6-3 and TRBJ2-7; no reliable D call. The CDR3 totals 14 residues. V lost 2 bases, J lost 4 bases, and 12 bases lay in between. The germline gives CDR1 MNHEY, CDR2 SVGEGT. The CDR3 is CASSYVGYNYEQYF. The DNA for the CDR3 is TGTGCCAGCAGTTACGTCGGGTACAATTACGAGCAGTACTTC.

This chain connects TRBV6-2 or TRBV6-3 to TRBJ2-7, with D possibly matching TRBD2 (5 bases). The end of the DNA aligns better with TRBJ2-1, so the J call may be wrong. The CDR3 is 13 residues long. From germline, CDR1 is MNHEY and CDR2 SVGEGT. The CDR3 region is CASSYIGLNEQFF. DNA for the CDR3: TGTGCCAGCAGTTACATTGGACTCAATGAGCAGTTCTTC.

This clonotype was counted only a few times. The gene calls are TRBV7-9 and TRBJ2-5; no definite D call. Germline values: CDR1 SEHNR, CDR2 FQNEAQ (reference sequence). With 2 bases removed from V and 11 bases from J, the gap between germline ends came to 12 bases. The CDR3 totals 12 residues. The CDR3 region is CASSLLSEEQYF. The CDR3 coding sequence is TGTGCCAGCAGCTTACTATCAGAGGAGCAGTACTTC.

This clonotype was seen more than once but under ten times. This chain links TRBV20-1 with TRBJ2-1; 9 bases map to TRBD2. The ends lost 3 bases at V and 5 bases at J; junction bases unmatched: 2. The CDR3 contains 13 residues. Germline CDR1 and CDR2: DFQATT and SNEGSKA (reference sequence). The CDR3 sequence is CSASRLADNEQFF. The CDR3 coding sequence is TGCAGTGCTAGCCGACTAGCGGACAATGAGCAGTTCTTC.

The J gene is TRBJ2-5, the V gene TRBV29-1; D remains unclear. TRBJ2-7 matches the DNA end more closely, so the J call is doubtful. The CDR3 loop spans 12 amino acids. The germline gives CDR1 SQVTM, CDR2 ANQGSEA. Here the CDR3 reads CSVEAVGYEQYF. CDR3 coding DNA: TGCAGCGTTGAAGCGGTCGGCTACGAGCAGTACTTC.

This clonotype was found once. The chain recombines TRBV23-1 with TRBJ2-5; D perhaps matches TRBD1 (6 bases). TRBV23-1 is reported as an ORF; its role is uncertain. Deletions cut 10 bases from V and 2 bases from J, with 17 bases between. The CDR3 consists of 14 residues. The CDR3 nucleotides read TGCGCCAACTTGTACGACAGGCGTCAAGAGACCCAGTACTTC. Its protein is CANLYDRRQETQYF.

The chain uses TRBV20-1 and TRBJ2-5; D remains ambiguous. V lost 4 bases, J lost 7 bases, and 4 bases lay in between. Per germline, CDR1 DFQATT and CDR2 SNEGSKA (reference sequence). This CDR3 is 9 amino acids long. CDR3 bases: TGCAGTGCTAAGGGGACCCAGTACTTC. Translated: CSAKGTQYF.

CDR3 loop: CASSSTDRTYEQYF. The CDR3, as DNA: TGTGCCAGCAGTTCCACCGACAGGACCTACGAGCAGTACTTC. The chain recombines TRBV12-3 or TRBV12-4 with TRBJ2-1, with D possibly matching TRBD1 (6 bases). The assigned J gene may be wrong: the sequence end matches TRBJ2-7 better. The CDR3 covers 14 residues.

The chain uses TRBV6-5 and TRBJ2-1, with TRBD2 as a possible D gene (6 bases). TRBJ2-7 matches the DNA end more closely, so the J call is doubtful. CDR1 MNHEY and CDR2 SVGAGI come from the germline V gene. The CDR3 totals 16 residues. Written as DNA, the CDR3 is TGTGCCAGCAGTTCTCTCCCCGGAGACCCGGGGAGGGAGCAGTACTTC. It translates to CASSSLPGDPGREQYF.

The genes are TRBV20-1 and TRBJ2-3; 7 nucleotides line up with TRBD1. The CDR3 sequence is 14 residues long. The germline gives CDR1 DFQATT, CDR2 SNEGSKA (reference sequence). Trimming at V came to 5 bases and at J to 10 bases, leaving 15 bases not matched to a gene. The CDR3 reads CSASGSRGSQSQYF. CDR3 bases: TGCAGTGCTTCGGGTAGCAGGGGGTCCCAGTCGCAGTATTTT.

J is TRBJ2-3 and V is TRBV28; D unresolved. With 0 bases removed from V and 3 bases from J, the gap between germline ends came to 13 bases. From germline, CDR1 is MDHEN and CDR2 SYDVKM. The CDR3 is 16 residues long. The CDR3 reads CASSLWEQSGTDTQYF. DNA of the CDR3: TGTGCCAGCAGTTTATGGGAACAGTCGGGTACAGATACGCAGTATTTT.

The chain employs TRBV6-6 and TRBJ2-3; TRBD2 matches at 7 bases. There are 16 residues in the CDR3. The junction had 8 bases not matched to a gene; V was cut back by 4 bases and J by 1 base. Germline loops: CDR1 MNHNY, CDR2 SVGAGI (reference sequence). The CDR3 sequence: CASSSITSVGTDTQYF. The CDR3 DNA reads TGTGCCAGCAGTTCCATCACTAGCGTAGGCACAGATACGCAGTATTTT.

The chain is built from TRBV6-6 and TRBJ1-4; 7 bases match TRBD1. After removal of 6 bases from V and 2 bases from J, the junction contained 6 bases not matched to a gene. The CDR3 has 15 residues. Germline V lookup: CDR1 MNHNY, CDR2 SVGAGI (reference sequence). DNA for the CDR3: TGTGCCAGCAGCGACGGACAGGCTACTAATGAAAAACTGTTTTTT. Amino acids: CASSDGQATNEKLFF.

This clonotype was seen a few times. The chain has TRBV27 and TRBJ2-5; D perhaps matches TRBD1 (6 bases). The V end was cut by 5 bases, the J end by 3 bases, with 13 bases between. The CDR3 contains 14 residues. Germline values: CDR1 MNHEY, CDR2 SMNVEV (reference sequence). The CDR3 nucleotides are TGTGCCAGCAGTCCGACCGGGACAAAAGAGACCCAGTACTTC. Translated: CASSPTGTKETQYF.

The chain recombines TRBV29-1 with TRBJ1-1; 9 positions agree with TRBD1. Trimming removed 4 bases from V and 4 bases from J; junction bases left unmatched: 16. Germline lookup yields CDR1 SQVTM and CDR2 ANQGSEA. CDR3 length equals 17 residues. In DNA form, the CDR3 reads TGCAGCGTTGGTGCCCGCCACGCAGGACAGGGGCGCACTGAAGCTTTCTTT. This codes for CSVGARHAGQGRTEAFF.

The V call is TRBV5-1, the J call TRBJ2-3; D is ambiguous. Trimming removed 4 bases at V and 10 bases at J, with 16 bases between. The germline V gene encodes CDR1 SGHRS and CDR2 YFSETQ. The CDR3 has 13 amino acids. The CDR3 nucleotides are TGCGCCAGCAGCCTTGACCCTAGTTCAGCGCAGTATTTT. As protein: CASSLDPSSAQYF.

V and J are TRBV5-5 and TRBJ1-1, with 7 positions matching TRBD1. The V gene end was trimmed by 3 bases and the J gene end by 3 bases; junction bases not matched to a gene: 5. The CDR3 totals 14 residues. Germline lookup yields CDR1 SGHKS and CDR2 YYEKEE (reference sequence). CDR3 protein: CASSWGQMDTEAFF. In DNA form, the CDR3 reads TGTGCCAGCAGCTGGGGACAGATGGACACTGAAGCTTTCTTT.

CDR3 in DNA: TGCGCCAGCAGCCAAGACCGGATAAGTTCCGTGGCAGATACGCAGTATTTT. It codes for CASSQDRISSVADTQYF. The gene calls are TRBV4-1 and TRBJ2-3; D gene ambiguous. Trimming shortened V by 0 bases and J by 4 bases, and 17 bases separated the two germline ends. CDR3 length equals 17 residues. Germline V gene data show CDR1 as MGHRA and CDR2 as YSYEKL.

The chain combines TRBV7-2 with TRBJ1-6, with D perhaps matching TRBD1 (5 bases). The germline V and J ends were trimmed by 7 bases and 8 bases, with 15 bases remaining between them. Germline CDR1 SGHTA, CDR2 FQGNSA. The CDR3 spans 14 residues. CDR3 loop: CASKYRGRDSPLHF. CDR3 bases: TGTGCCAGCAAATACCGGGGGAGGGATTCACCCCTCCACTTT.

This clonotype was recorded a few times. The rearrangement links TRBV27 to TRBJ1-5; D is unclear. Deletions cut 4 bases from V and 7 bases from J, with 11 bases between. Per germline, CDR1 MNHEY and CDR2 SMNVEV (reference sequence). The CDR3 contains 13 residues. The CDR3 is CASSYQINQPQHF. CDR3 nucleotides: TGTGCCAGCAGTTACCAGATCAACCAGCCCCAGCATTTT.

This chain links TRBV10-3 with TRBJ2-2; D is possibly TRBD1 or TRBD2 (5 bases each). This CDR3 is 17 amino acids long. The germline gives CDR1 ENHRY, CDR2 SYGVKD. V lost 4 bases and J lost 1, with 16 bases in between. CDR3 amino acids: CAISGTGPSLNTGELFF. Written as DNA, the CDR3 is TGTGCCATCAGTGGGACGGGACCCTCCTTGAACACCGGGGAGCTGTTTTTT.